This entry lists 5 T cell receptor beta chains sequenced from one sample in a study of T cell responses to AZD1222 COVID-19 vaccine. Clones were sequenced by immunoSEQ multiplex PCR, and TCRdb holds only the in-frame ones, with some missing. The sample lists some 140,000 clones, about 90% seen once, with under 2% in the top ten. The sample here was peripheral blood, taken on day 0 of AZD1222 vaccination. These receptors were collected from an adult in good health.

The V gene is TRBV28, the J gene TRBJ2-5; D may be TRBD2 (6 bases). Deletions cut 4 bases from V and 4 bases from J, with 13 bases between. The germline V gene has CDR1 MDHEN and CDR2 SYDVKM. The CDR3 runs 14 residues. CDR3 region: CASSSGGPIETQYF. The CDR3 DNA sequence: TGTGCCAGCAGTTCCGGAGGGCCAATAGAGACCCAGTACTTC.

The rearrangement links TRBV5-6 to TRBJ1-1, with 9 positions matching TRBD1. This CDR3 contains 14 residues. Germline V lookup: CDR1 SGHDT, CDR2 YYEEEE. The ends lost 4 bases at V and 2 bases at J; junction bases unmatched: 3. CDR3 in amino acids: CASSMDRGNTEAFF. The CDR3 region has the DNA TGTGCCAGCAGCATGGACAGGGGTAACACTGAAGCTTTCTTT.

The rearrangement joins TRBV6-6 to TRBJ1-2; 7 bases agree with TRBD1. V lost 5 bases to trimming and J lost 3 bases; unmatched junction nucleotides: 9. The V gene's germline CDR1 is MNHNY and CDR2 SVGAGI (reference sequence). The CDR3 covers 15 residues. DNA of the CDR3: TGTGCCAGCAGTCACCTCCAGGGGGTACACTATGGCTACACCTTC. Encoded protein: CASSHLQGVHYGYTF.

The V gene is TRBV27, the J gene TRBJ1-1, with TRBD1 identical over 8 bases. Trimming removed 4 bases from V and 3 bases from J; junction bases left unmatched: 4. The CDR3 covers 14 residues. Per germline, CDR1 MNHEY and CDR2 SMNVEV (reference sequence). CDR3 protein: CASSSGQGYTEAFF. The CDR3 DNA reads TGTGCCAGCAGTTCCGGACAGGGCTACACTGAAGCTTTCTTT.

This chain joins TRBV5-1 and TRBJ1-2, with D perhaps matching TRBD1 (5 bases). Trimming cost V 0 bases and J 4 bases, with 22 bases left between them. Germline assignment: CDR1 SGHRS and CDR2 YFSETQ. The CDR3 loop spans 18 amino acids. The CDR3 DNA is TGCGCCAGCAGCTTGGGGCCAGGGAATCCTATTTCCAGCTATGGCTACACCTTC. Amino acid sequence: CASSLGPGNPISSYGYTF.